This T cell receptor (beta chain) was captured in a study of CD8+CD57+ T cells in acquired aplastic anemia. Study-wide points: Fewer than 35 shared CD8+ CDR3s appeared highly expressed within patients' immunodominant clones.

This CDR3 region has 14 residues. From germline, CDR1 is MNHNS and CDR2 SASEGT. Unmatched junction bases numbered 10, after V lost 4 bases and J lost 7 bases. This clonotype showed up many times. Antigen unknown. CDR3 and TCR beta VDJ profiling relied on genomic DNA as the template. One entry per CDR3 protein, called by TCRdb with MiXCR from the reads. This sample has 180,000 or so distinct CDR3 sequences, with less than 55% found just once. The sample was sorted CD4+, CD8+, or CD8+CD57+ T cells (not recorded which) from PBMCs. The chain couples TRBV6-1 to TRBJ2-7, with 7 bases lining up with TRBD2. This receptor was taken from a human donor in good health. DNA for the CDR3: TGTGCCAGCAGTGTCGGCGGGAGTCCTGCTGAGCAGTACTTC. Encoded protein: CASSVGGSPAEQYF.